Below, 10 T cell receptor beta chains from the same sample are listed, as sequenced in a study of regulatory T cells in long-lasting Graves disease. The time point denotes: persistent/refractory GD, antithyroid drugs over 5 years with positive TRAb. Scientists built the TCR library using RNA that was extracted from PBMCs. Construction of TCR beta libraries relied on iRepertoire HTBI primers and on Arm-PCR targeting CDR3 regions. TCRdb re-called the multiplex PCR reads through MiXCR, storing one row per CDR3 protein. The repertoire holds around 460,000 distinct CDR3 sequences, with approximately 23% as singletons. The sequenced sample was peripheral blood mononuclear cells (PBMCs), obtained when the disease was refractory, from a patient treated with antithyroid drugs. These receptors all stem from a female donor with Graves disease.

In its sample, this clonotype was seen many times. In DNA, the CDR3 is TGTGCCAGCATTTTACAGGGATCGAACACCGGGGAGCTGTTTTTT. As protein: CASILQGSNTGELFF. The chain has TRBV7-2 and TRBJ2-2; D might be TRBD1 (6 bases). This CDR3 comprises 15 residues. V lost 7 bases and J 0 bases, leaving 12 bases between the germline ends. Germline loops: CDR1 SGHTA, CDR2 FQGNSA.

This clonotype was detected a few times. This chain connects TRBV20-1 to TRBJ2-1; 7 bases agree with TRBD1. Germline V gene lookup returns CDR1 DFQATT and CDR2 SNEGSKA (reference sequence). After removal of 4 bases from V and 8 bases from J, the junction contained 2 bases not matched to a gene. CDR3 length equals 11 residues. CDR3 bases: TGCAGTGCTAACAGGGGTCATGAGCAGTTCTTC. Translation: CSANRGHEQFF.

This clonotype was detected ten times or more. This chain joins TRBV6-1 and TRBJ2-4; D tentatively fits TRBD1 or TRBD2 (5 bases each). The V gene lost 2 bases and the J gene lost 0 bases, with 11 bases spanning the gap. The CDR3 consists of 16 residues. The germline gives CDR1 MNHNS, CDR2 SASEGT. The CDR3 region is CASSELGTVAKNIQYF. CDR3 DNA: TGTGCCAGCAGTGAATTAGGGACGGTAGCCAAAAACATTCAGTACTTC.

Concerning this clonotype itself: Given a much more abundant clone one base away, this may be a read error. The V gene is TRBV6-2 or TRBV6-3, the J gene TRBJ2-7, with 9 nucleotides matching TRBD1. The germline V gene encodes CDR1 MNHEY and CDR2 SVGEGT. The trim removed 5 bases at V and 1 base at J, leaving 9 bases unmatched. The CDR3 contains 16 residues. DNA of the CDR3: TGTGCCAGCAGTGAAGCGGGACAGGGTCCGTCCTACGAGCAGTACTTC. Translating gives CASSEAGQGPSYEQYF.

Many counts were recorded for this clonotype. V is TRBV5-1 and J is TRBJ1-2, with D possibly matching TRBD1 (6 bases). This CDR3 is built from 14 residues. The V gene's germline CDR1 is SGHRS and CDR2 YFSETQ. V was cut by 0 bases and J by 5 bases, with 11 bases left in between. The CDR3 DNA reads TGCGCCAGCAGCTTGGACAGGGAGACTTATGGCTACACCTTC. It is translated as CASSLDRETYGYTF.

The rearrangement links TRBV6-2 or TRBV6-3 to TRBJ1-5, with 9 bases matching TRBD1. The V gene end was trimmed by 5 bases and the J gene end by 2 bases; junction bases not matched to a gene: 10. The CDR3 consists of 17 residues. Germline V CDR1 and CDR2: MNHEY, SVGEGT. The CDR3 DNA follows: TGTGCCAGCAGTCGGTACAGGGGGCCCGGAGGCAATCAGCCCCAGCATTTT. As protein: CASSRYRGPGGNQPQHF.

The chain uses TRBV20-1 and TRBJ2-5; 9 positions match TRBD1. The ends lost 5 bases at V and 5 bases at J; junction bases unmatched: 9. CDR3 length: 14 amino acids. Germline-derived CDR1 and CDR2 are DFQATT and SNEGSKA (reference sequence). In DNA, the CDR3 is TGCAGTGCTCACCGACAGGGGGGGTGGGAGACCCAGTACTTC. Its protein is CSAHRQGGWETQYF.

The V and J genes are TRBV7-8 and TRBJ2-5, with TRBD2 matching over 8 bases. V gave up 5 bases and J gave up 4 bases; unmatched junction bases: 18. Germline V gene lookup returns CDR1 SGHVS and CDR2 FQNEAQ. The CDR3 runs 18 residues. CDR3 region: CASSPRVAGGLRRETQYF. In nucleotides, the CDR3 is TGTGCCAGCAGCCCGAGGGTGGCGGGGGGCCTCAGACGAGAGACCCAGTACTTC.

This clonotype was detected a few times. The CDR3: CASSPRLGFSGANVLTF. The CDR3 bases are TGTGCCAGCAGTCCCCGGTTGGGCTTCTCTGGGGCCAACGTCCTGACTTTC. This sequence joins TRBV6-2 or TRBV6-3 and TRBJ2-6; D unresolved. The germline V gene has CDR1 MNHEY and CDR2 SVGEGT. V dropped 5 bases and J dropped 0 bases, with 14 bases sitting between them. This CDR3 comprises 17 residues.

This clonotype was picked up many times. The chain uses TRBV7-2 and TRBJ2-6; D remains ambiguous. The CDR3 totals 16 residues. V was pared by 5 bases and J by 1 base, with 12 bases between. The germline V gene has CDR1 SGHTA and CDR2 FQGNSA. Here the CDR3 reads CASSQCRRSGANVLTF. CDR3 nucleotides: TGTGCCAGCAGCCAATGCCGTCGATCTGGGGCCAACGTCCTGACTTTC.